The clone carrying this T cell receptor beta chain has just one count. This sample stems from a study of cytomegalovirus exposure and HLA in healthy donors. Per the germline V gene, CDR1 is KGHSH and CDR2 is LQKENI. V gave up 3 bases and J gave up 1 base, with 9 bases separating them. This CDR3 has 14 residues. Use of 60 Vbeta and 13 Jbeta primers characterized the PCR. Profiling relied on immunoSEQ multiplex PCR, and the TCRdb table lists in-frame clones only, not all of them. Of 130,000 or so clones listed, 60% to 80% are singletons. Sequenced: PBMCs. The sequence came from a woman in her fifties or sixties in good health and CMV-seronegative. The chain joins TRBV18 to TRBJ1-1; no definite D call. In DNA form, the CDR3 reads TGTGCCAGCTCACCCTTTACAGAGAACACTGAAGCTTTCTTT. Translated: CASSPFTENTEAFF.